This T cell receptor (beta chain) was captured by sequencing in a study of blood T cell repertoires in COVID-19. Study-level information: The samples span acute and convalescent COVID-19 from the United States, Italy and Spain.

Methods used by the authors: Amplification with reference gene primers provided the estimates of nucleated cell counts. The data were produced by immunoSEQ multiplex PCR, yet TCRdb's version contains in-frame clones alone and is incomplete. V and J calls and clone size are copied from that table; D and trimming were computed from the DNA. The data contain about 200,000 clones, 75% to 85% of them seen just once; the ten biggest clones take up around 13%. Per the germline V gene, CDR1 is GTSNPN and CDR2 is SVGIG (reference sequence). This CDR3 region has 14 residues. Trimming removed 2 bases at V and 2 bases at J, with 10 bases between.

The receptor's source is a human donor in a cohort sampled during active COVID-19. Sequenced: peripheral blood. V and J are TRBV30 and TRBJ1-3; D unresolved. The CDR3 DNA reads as TGTGCCTGGAGTAGAACCGCAGCTGGAAACACCATATATTTT. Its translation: CAWSRTAAGNTIYF.